This T cell receptor (beta chain) originates from a study of blood T cell repertoires in COVID-19. As for this clone: This sample includes further DNA sequences coding for the same CDR3.

Generated by immunoSEQ multiplex PCR, the TCRdb table keeps only in-frame clones and is missing some. The data show around 210,000 clones, approximately 85% seen once. The trim removed 6 bases at V and 3 bases at J, leaving 5 bases unmatched. The CDR3 contains 14 residues. Germline CDR1 is MNHEY and CDR2 is SMNVEV (reference sequence). The TCR comes from a man between 45 and 60 years old with COVID-19, enrolled during active disease. Material: peripheral blood. The chain links TRBV27 to TRBJ2-7, with TRBD1 matching over 10 bases. The CDR3 DNA sequence: TGTGCCAGCAGGCCGGGACAGGGGCTCTACGAGCAGTACTTC. Its translation is CASRPGQGLYEQYF.